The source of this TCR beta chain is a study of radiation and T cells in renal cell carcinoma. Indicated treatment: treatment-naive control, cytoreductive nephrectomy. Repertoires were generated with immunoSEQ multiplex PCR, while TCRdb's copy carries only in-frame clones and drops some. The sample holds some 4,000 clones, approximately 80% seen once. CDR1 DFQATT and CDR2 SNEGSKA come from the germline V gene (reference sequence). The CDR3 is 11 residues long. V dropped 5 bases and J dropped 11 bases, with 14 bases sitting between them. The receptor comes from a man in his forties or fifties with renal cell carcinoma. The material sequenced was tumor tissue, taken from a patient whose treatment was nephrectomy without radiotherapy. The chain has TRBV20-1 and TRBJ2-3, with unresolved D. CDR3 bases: TGCAGTGCTGCAATCGACGCATGGCAGTATTTT. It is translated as CSAAIDAWQYF.